This TCR beta chain was captured in a study of T cells in Graves' hyperthyroidism and ophthalmopathy. TCR beta CDR3 region amplification was performed from RNA transcripts. HTBI primers were employed in a first-round RT-PCR of the TCR CDR3. TCRdb recomputed calls from the multiplex PCR reads with MiXCR, one row per CDR3 protein. Here the sample spans hundreds of thousands of distinct CDR3 sequences, about two fifths being singletons. The CDR3 loop spans 18 amino acids. Trimming removed 4 bases from V and 5 bases from J; junction bases left unmatched: 18. Germline lookup yields CDR1 SGDLS and CDR2 YYNGEE.

This chain joins TRBV9 and TRBJ2-7, with 10 bases fitting TRBD2. The sequenced sample was blood. This clonotype was sampled from a man younger than 35 with Graves' hyperthyroidism. CDR3 sequence reads: CASSQAVAAGGPGDEQYF. The CDR3 region has the DNA TGTGCCAGCAGCCAAGCCGTCGCAGCGGGAGGGCCCGGGGACGAGCAGTACTTC.